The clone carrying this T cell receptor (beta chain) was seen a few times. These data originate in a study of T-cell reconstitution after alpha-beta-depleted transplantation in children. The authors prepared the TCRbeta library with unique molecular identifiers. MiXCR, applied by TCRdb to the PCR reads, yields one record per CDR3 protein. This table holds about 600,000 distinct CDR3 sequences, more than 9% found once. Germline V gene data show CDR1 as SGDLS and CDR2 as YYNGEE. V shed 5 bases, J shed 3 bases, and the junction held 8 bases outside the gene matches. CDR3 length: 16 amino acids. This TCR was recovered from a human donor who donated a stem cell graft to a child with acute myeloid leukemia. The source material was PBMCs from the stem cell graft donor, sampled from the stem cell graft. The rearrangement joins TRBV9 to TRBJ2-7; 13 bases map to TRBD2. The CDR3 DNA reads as TGTGCCAGCAGTCGGGGGACTAGCGGGACCTACTACGAGCAGTACTTC. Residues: CASSRGTSGTYYEQYF.